Listed below are T cell receptor beta chains from one sample, sequenced in a study of blood T cell repertoires in COVID-19. Sequencing used immunoSEQ multiplex PCR; TCRdb keeps in-frame clones, though not all of them. This sample carries approximately 310,000 clones, roughly nine tenths of them seen once, and the ten largest clones take about 5%. Sequenced sample: PBMCs or T cells enriched from blood (not recorded which). These receptors originate from a man between 60 and 75 years old who had recovered from COVID-19. Both conserved end residues are part of each CDR3. The D gene is left open where the match is weak. Where a row states a size, it is once, few, many or the class of an expanded clone; other rows omit it.

NA TRBJ2-7 TRBV5-4 TRBD1 CASSLFTGTGDLDEQYF TGTGCCAGCAGCTTATTTACCGGGACAGGGGACTTGGACGAGCAGTACTTC
NA TRBJ2-2 TRBV28 NA CASSQQGHTGELFF TGTGCCAGCAGTCAACAGGGTCACACCGGGGAGCTGTTTTTT
NA TRBJ2-6 TRBV30 NA CAWSVWTDSDLTF TGTGCCTGGAGTGTATGGACAGATTCCGACCTGACTTTC
once TRBJ2-5 TRBV19 TRBD2 CASREIAGGEETQYF TGTGCCAGTAGGGAGATAGCGGGAGGGGAAGAGACCCAGTACTTC
NA TRBJ2-7 TRBV19 TRBD2 CASRPRLAGGGTYEQYF TGTGCCAGTAGACCCCGACTAGCGGGAGGCGGAACCTACGAGCAGTACTTC
NA TRBJ1-3 TRBV28 TRBD1 CASSLYGQGGGNTIYF TGTGCCAGCAGTTTATATGGACAGGGGGGAGGAAACACCATATATTTT
NA TRBJ1-3 TRBV5-6 NA CASSLLRQGLNTIYF TGTGCCAGCAGCTTATTGCGGCAGGGCTTAAACACCATATATTTT
few TRBJ1-1 TRBV5-1 TRBD1 CASGDSLNTEAFF TGCGCCAGCGGGGACAGCCTGAACACTGAAGCTTTCTTT
NA TRBJ1-5 TRBV2 TRBD1 CASGATGANNQPQHF TGTGCCAGCGGGGCCACAGGGGCCAACAATCAGCCCCAGCATTTT
NA TRBJ2-1 TRBV5-1 TRBD2 CASSLLAGGNNEQFF TGCGCCAGCAGTTTACTAGCGGGAGGGAACAATGAGCAGTTCTTC
NA TRBJ2-2 TRBV15 NA CATSRASPLTGELFF TGTGCCACCAGCAGAGCTAGCCCCCTCACCGGGGAGCTGTTTTTT
NA TRBJ2-1 TRBV29-1 NA CSISNFDEQFF TGCAGCATAAGCAATTTCGATGAGCAGTTCTTC
NA TRBJ2-7 TRBV5-1 TRBD1 CASSLGRTGGYEQYF TGCGCCAGCAGCCTGGGGAGGACAGGGGGCTACGAGCAGTACTTC
NA TRBJ2-7 TRBV10-2 NA CASSDWGGPGEQYF TGCGCCAGCAGTGATTGGGGGGGGCCGGGTGAGCAGTACTTC
NA TRBJ2-1 TRBV18 TRBD1 CASSPPRDSYKFF TGTGCCAGCTCACCACCTCGGGACAGTTATAAGTTCTTC
few TRBJ2-7 TRBV5-1 TRBD1 CASSSQPGQSYEQYF TGCGCCAGCAGCTCACAACCGGGACAGTCCTACGAGCAGTACTTC
NA TRBJ2-7 TRBV6-2/TRBV6-3 NA CASSDGQPSYEQYF TGTGCCAGCAGTGACGGACAGCCATCCTACGAGCAGTACTTC
NA TRBJ1-3 TRBV28 TRBD1 CASSSPGGFGNTIYF TGTGCCAGCAGTTCCCCAGGGGGCTTTGGAAACACCATATATTTT
NA TRBJ1-1 TRBV4-3 TRBD1 CASSRTQVPRGSAHTEAFF TGCGCCAGCAGCCGGACCCAGGTCCCCAGGGGGAGTGCGCACACTGAAGCTTTCTTT
NA TRBJ2-1 TRBV4-3 NA CASSQDIPRNEQFF TGCGCCAGCAGCCAAGACATTCCGCGGAATGAGCAGTTCTTC
NA TRBJ1-1 TRBV21-1 NA CASSKLCGSTAFF TGTGCCAGCAGCAAATTGTGTGGGAGTACGGCTTTCTTT
NA TRBJ2-1 TRBV29-1 TRBD2 CSVGLSGTSEYNEQFF TGCAGCGTTGGGCTTTCCGGGACTAGCGAATACAATGAGCAGTTCTTC
few TRBJ2-5 TRBV19 NA CASSRRGETQYF TGTGCCAGTAGTAGGCGAGGGGAGACCCAGTACTTC
NA TRBJ2-5 TRBV2 NA CASSDRTGSKTQYF TGTGCCAGCAGTGATCGAACAGGGTCGAAGACCCAGTACTTC
NA TRBJ1-5 TRBV12-2 NA CASRLTRQEPDPDQPQHF TGTGCAAGTCGCTTAACCAGACAGGAACCGGATCCCGATCAGCCCCAGCATTTT
NA TRBJ2-7 TRBV2 TRBD2 CASKSGGLNEQYF TGTGCCAGCAAGAGCGGGGGGCTGAACGAGCAGTACTTC
NA TRBJ2-7 TRBV27 NA CASSPRTFSYEQYF TGTGCCAGCAGTCCTAGGACATTCTCCTACGAGCAGTACTTC
NA TRBJ2-7 TRBV27 TRBD1 CASSNTGGATYEQYF TGTGCCAGCAGCAACACAGGGGGCGCGACCTACGAGCAGTACTTC
NA TRBJ2-3 TRBV20-1 NA CSASKTRTAVTDTQYF TGCAGTGCTAGTAAAACCCGGACTGCGGTCACAGATACGCAGTATTTT
NA TRBJ2-1 TRBV10-1 TRBD2 CASSDTPGLAGASNEQFF TGCGCCAGCAGTGATACTCCGGGACTAGCGGGAGCCAGTAATGAGCAGTTCTTC
few TRBJ1-6 TRBV6-5 NA CASSYSYQGNSPLHF TGTGCCAGCAGTTACTCGTATCAGGGTAATTCACCCCTCCACTTT
NA TRBJ2-2 TRBV10-1 NA CASGWQGPTGELFF TGCGCCAGCGGTTGGCAGGGGCCCACCGGGGAGCTGTTTTTT
NA TRBJ1-5 TRBV28 NA CASSLVGRLQIQPQHF TGTGCCAGCAGTTTAGTGGGCAGGTTACAGATTCAGCCCCAGCATTTT
NA TRBJ2-7 TRBV29-1 NA CSVGGQPLYEQYF TGCAGCGTGGGGGGACAGCCCCTCTACGAGCAGTACTTC
NA TRBJ2-3 TRBV6-4 NA CASSVLASTDTQYF TGTGCCAGCAGTGTTCTAGCGAGCACAGATACGCAGTATTTT
NA TRBJ1-4 TRBV5-4 NA CASSLGGVEKLFF TGTGCCAGCAGCTTGGGAGGAGTGGAAAAACTGTTTTTT
NA TRBJ2-3 TRBV4-3 TRBD2 CASSQDPPGLAADTQYF TGCGCCAGCAGCCAAGATCCCCCGGGACTAGCGGCAGATACGCAGTATTTT
NA TRBJ1-4 TRBV28 TRBD1 CASSKQGASEKLFF TGTGCCAGCAGTAAACAGGGGGCATCTGAAAAACTGTTTTTT